Below, 15 T cell receptor beta chains from the same sample are listed, as sequenced in a study of blood T cell repertoires in COVID-19 (dated by TCRdb to the early 2020s). Libraries were made using the immunoSEQ multiplex PCR assay. TCRdb re-hosts the immuneACCESS table, in-frame sequences only. Its copies lack some clones; in the studies checked, an unresolved V gene accounts for under half of them, and the cause for the rest is not known. Here the sample has some 300,000 clones; nearly 90% occur a single time. Of the sample, less than 3.5% falls within the top ten clones. Sequences were obtained from PBMCs or T cells enriched from blood (not recorded which). These receptors originate from a woman between 45 and 65 years old who had been exposed to COVID-19.

The J gene is TRBJ1-2, the V gene TRBV28; the D gene is possibly TRBD1 (5 bases). Germline CDR1 and CDR2: MDHEN and SYDVKM. The CDR3 sequence is 15 residues long. Between the trimmed V and J ends, which lost 5 bases and 4 bases, there was a span of 17 bases. CDR3 sequence (DNA): TGTGCCAGCAGTCCGGCGGGGGGACGGGGCTATGGCTACACCTTC. Protein sequence: CASSPAGGRGYGYTF.

The chain uses TRBV24-1 and TRBJ2-1; D unresolved. CDR3 length equals 13 residues. Germline values: CDR1 KGHDR, CDR2 SFDVKD. Trimming stripped 1 base from V and 6 bases from J, with 6 bases between. The CDR3 sequence is CATSDFGPNEQFF. For the CDR3, the DNA is TGTGCCACCAGTGATTTTGGGCCCAATGAGCAGTTCTTC.

This chain's CDR3 is CASSSDSSWNEKLFF. The DNA of the CDR3 is TGCGCCAGCAGTTCGGACAGTTCCTGGAATGAAAAACTGTTTTTT. The chain recombines TRBV5-1 with TRBJ1-4, with D tentatively TRBD1 (6 bases). CDR3 length equals 15 residues. V lost 5 bases, J lost 5 bases, and 16 bases lay in between. Germline V lookup: CDR1 SGHRS, CDR2 YFSETQ.

The chain links TRBV27 to TRBJ1-5; perhaps TRBD1 as D (6 bases). Germline loops: CDR1 MNHEY, CDR2 SMNVEV (reference sequence). The CDR3 has 13 residues. The ends were cut back, 6 bases at V and 1 base at J, with 7 bases in the middle. The CDR3 is CASSGQSNQPQHF. CDR3 sequence (DNA): TGTGCCAGCAGCGGACAGAGCAATCAGCCCCAGCATTTT.

The chain is built from TRBV25-1 and TRBJ1-4; 9 positions agree with TRBD1. With 3 bases clipped from V and 8 bases from J, the junction kept 4 bases outside the gene matches. The CDR3 runs 14 residues. Germline CDR1 is MGHDK and CDR2 is SYGVNS. CDR3 nucleotides: TGTGCCAGCAGTGAGGGACAGGGCTGGGAAAAACTGTTTTTT. Encoded protein: CASSEGQGWEKLFF.

The chain is built from TRBV4-1 and TRBJ1-1, with D perhaps matching TRBD1 (6 bases). The CDR3 has 19 amino acids. V lost 1 base, J lost 4 bases, and 25 bases lay in between. From germline, CDR1 is MGHRA and CDR2 YSYEKL. The CDR3 reads CASSQVVPKVQGQGTEAFF. In DNA, the CDR3 is TGCGCCAGCAGCCAAGTGGTTCCCAAAGTACAGGGCCAGGGCACTGAAGCTTTCTTT.

The rearrangement uses TRBV11-2 and TRBJ1-2, with TRBD1 as a possible D gene (5 bases). The length of the CDR3 is 16 residues. The V end lost 0 bases, the J end lost 3 bases, and 14 bases lay between the germline ends. Germline V lookup: CDR1 SGHAT, CDR2 FQNNGV. The CDR3 DNA reads TGTGCCAGCAGCTTAGATCTAATTGACAGCTACTATGGCTACACCTTC. Translating gives CASSLDLIDSYYGYTF.

The CDR3, as DNA: TGTGCCAGCTCACCCCTCGGGGCGGGGGGGCTGTCGAATGAGCAGTTCTTC. This translates into CASSPLGAGGLSNEQFF. The chain uses TRBV18 and TRBJ2-1; 9 positions agree with TRBD2. The CDR3 has 17 amino acids. Germline trimming cut 3 bases from V and 7 bases from J; bases unmatched to any gene: 13. Germline CDR1 is KGHSH and CDR2 is LQKENI.

The chain employs TRBV7-2 and TRBJ2-1, with TRBD2 matching 8 bases. The CDR3 runs to 17 residues. Germline-derived CDR1 and CDR2 are SGHTA and FQGNSA. The J segment lost 4 bases and the V segment lost 4 bases, leaving 12 bases of the junction unmatched. The CDR3 spells CASSYVRTSGGYNEQFF. CDR3 sequence (DNA): TGTGCCAGCAGCTATGTTCGCACGAGCGGGGGATACAATGAGCAGTTCTTC.

This clone appeared once. The V call is TRBV7-9, the J call TRBJ2-3; 8 bases fit TRBD2. Trimming at V came to 4 bases and at J to 2 bases, leaving 8 bases not matched to a gene. Germline V gene sequence: CDR1 SEHNR, CDR2 FQNEAQ (reference sequence). This CDR3 is 16 amino acids long. This chain's CDR3 is CASSYERGLYTDTQYF. The CDR3 bases are TGTGCCAGCAGCTATGAGCGGGGGCTTTACACAGATACGCAGTATTTT.

The rearrangement joins TRBV2 to TRBJ1-4; a possible D gene is TRBD1 (5 bases). CDR3 length: 14 amino acids. Germline lookup yields CDR1 SNHLY and CDR2 FYNNEI. V was pared by 6 bases and J by 4 bases, with 12 bases between. DNA of the CDR3: TGTGCCAGCAGGTCCGACAGACTTAATGAAAAACTGTTTTTT. This codes for CASRSDRLNEKLFF.

The V and J genes are TRBV28 and TRBJ2-7; 8 bases line up with TRBD1. Per the germline V gene, CDR1 is MDHEN and CDR2 is SYDVKM. The J segment lost 0 bases and the V segment lost 5 bases, leaving 3 bases of the junction unmatched. The CDR3 contains 14 residues. Written as DNA, the CDR3 is TGTGCCAGCAGTCGGACAGGGCCCTCCTACGAGCAGTACTTC. It codes for CASSRTGPSYEQYF.

The CDR3 DNA reads as TGTGCCAGCAGTGATGTAAGCGGGGGGCCCACAGATACGCAGTATTTT. It translates to CASSDVSGGPTDTQYF. The chain uses TRBV2 and TRBJ2-3; 9 nucleotides line up with TRBD2. The J segment lost 2 bases and the V segment lost 3 bases, leaving 6 bases of the junction unmatched. Germline CDR1 reads SNHLY; CDR2 reads FYNNEI. The CDR3 is 16 amino acids.

The chain links TRBV10-3 to TRBJ2-3; 11 bases are shared with TRBD2. There are 17 residues in the CDR3. V shed 7 bases, J shed 1 base, and the junction held 10 bases outside the gene matches. Germline CDR1 reads ENHRY; CDR2 reads SYGVKD. This CDR3 reads CAINGLAGGGGTDTQYF. CDR3 DNA sequence: TGTGCCATCAACGGCCTAGCGGGGGGCGGAGGCACAGATACGCAGTATTTT.

The chain is built from TRBV3-1 (or the pseudogene TRBV3-2) and TRBJ2-2; 7 bases align to TRBD1. The CDR3 loop spans 16 amino acids. With V trimmed by 4 bases and J by 4 bases, 9 bases remained unmatched. Germline values: CDR1 LGHDT, CDR2 YNNKEL (reference sequence). The CDR3 is CASSPGTAVGTGELFF. CDR3 nucleotide sequence: TGTGCCAGCAGCCCCGGGACAGCCGTGGGCACCGGGGAGCTGTTTTTT.